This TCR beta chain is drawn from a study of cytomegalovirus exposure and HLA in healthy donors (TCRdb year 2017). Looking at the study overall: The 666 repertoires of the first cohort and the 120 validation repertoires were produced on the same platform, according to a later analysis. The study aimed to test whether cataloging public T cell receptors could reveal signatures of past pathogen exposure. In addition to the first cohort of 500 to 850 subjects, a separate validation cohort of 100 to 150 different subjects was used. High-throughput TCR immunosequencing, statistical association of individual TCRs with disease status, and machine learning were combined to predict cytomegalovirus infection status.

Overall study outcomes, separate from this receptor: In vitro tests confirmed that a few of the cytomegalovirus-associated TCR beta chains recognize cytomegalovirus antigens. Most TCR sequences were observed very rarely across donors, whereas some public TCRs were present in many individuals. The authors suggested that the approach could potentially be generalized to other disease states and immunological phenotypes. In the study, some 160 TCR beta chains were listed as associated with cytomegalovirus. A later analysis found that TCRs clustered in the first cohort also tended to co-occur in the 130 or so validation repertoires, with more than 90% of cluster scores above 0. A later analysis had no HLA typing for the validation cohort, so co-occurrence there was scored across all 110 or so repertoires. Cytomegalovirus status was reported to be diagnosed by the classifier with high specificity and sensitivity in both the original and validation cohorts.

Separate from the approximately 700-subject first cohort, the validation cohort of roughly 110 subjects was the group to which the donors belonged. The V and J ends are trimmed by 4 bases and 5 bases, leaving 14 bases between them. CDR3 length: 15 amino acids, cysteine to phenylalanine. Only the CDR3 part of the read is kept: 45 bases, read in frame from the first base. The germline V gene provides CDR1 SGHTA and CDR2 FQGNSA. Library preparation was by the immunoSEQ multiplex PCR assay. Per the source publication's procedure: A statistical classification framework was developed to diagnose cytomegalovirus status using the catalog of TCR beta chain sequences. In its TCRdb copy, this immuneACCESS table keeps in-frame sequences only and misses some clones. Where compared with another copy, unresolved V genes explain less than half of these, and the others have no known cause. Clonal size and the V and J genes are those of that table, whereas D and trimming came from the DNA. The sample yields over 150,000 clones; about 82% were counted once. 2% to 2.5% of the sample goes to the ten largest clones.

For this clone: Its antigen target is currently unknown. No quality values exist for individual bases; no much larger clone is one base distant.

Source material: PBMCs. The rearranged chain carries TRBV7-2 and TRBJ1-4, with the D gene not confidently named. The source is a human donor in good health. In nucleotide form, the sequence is TGTGCCAGCAGCTCTAACAGTATTCGGAATGAAAAACTGTTTTTT. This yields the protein CASSSNSIRNEKLFF.